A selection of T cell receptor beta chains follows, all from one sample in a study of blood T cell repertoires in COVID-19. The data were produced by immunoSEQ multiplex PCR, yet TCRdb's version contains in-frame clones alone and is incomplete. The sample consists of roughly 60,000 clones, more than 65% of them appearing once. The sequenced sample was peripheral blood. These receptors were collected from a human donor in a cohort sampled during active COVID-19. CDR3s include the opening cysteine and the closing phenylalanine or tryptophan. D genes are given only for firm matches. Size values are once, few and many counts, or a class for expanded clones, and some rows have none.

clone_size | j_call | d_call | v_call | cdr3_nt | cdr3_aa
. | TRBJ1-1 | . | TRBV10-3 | TGTGCCATCAGTGAGGGACAATCGAACACTGAAGCTTTCTTT | CAISEGQSNTEAFF
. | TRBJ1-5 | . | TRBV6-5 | TGTGCCAGCAGTCCGAGACCAGGGGCTAACCAGCCCCAGCATTTT | CASSPRPGANQPQHF
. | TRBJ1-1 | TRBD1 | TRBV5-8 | TGTGCCAGCACAGGGGGGAGCACTGAAGCTTTCTTT | CASTGGSTEAFF
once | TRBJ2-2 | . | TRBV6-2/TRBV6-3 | TGTGCCAGCAGTCAAGGGGGGGGCACCGGGGAGCTGTTTTTT | CASSQGGGTGELFF
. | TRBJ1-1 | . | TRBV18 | TGTGCCAGCTCCCCTGAACAGGGCGGCACTGAAGCTTTCTTT | CASSPEQGGTEAFF
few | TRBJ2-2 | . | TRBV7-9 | TGTGCCAGCAGCTTGCACTACACCGGGGAGCTGTTTTTT | CASSLHYTGELFF
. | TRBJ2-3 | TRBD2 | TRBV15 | TGTGCCACCAGCAGATTAGCTAGCGGGGACACAGATACGCAGTATTTT | CATSRLASGDTDTQYF
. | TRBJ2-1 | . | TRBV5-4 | TGTGCCAGCGGCGACCAGGGTTCCCATGAGCAGTTCTTC | CASGDQGSHEQFF
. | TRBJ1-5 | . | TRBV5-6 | TGTGCCAGCAGCTTCTGGGGGCGACAGCCCCAGCATTTT | CASSFWGRQPQHF
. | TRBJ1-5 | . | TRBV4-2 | TGTGCCAGCAGCCACCCCGGGGGAAATCAGCCCCAGCATTTT | CASSHPGGNQPQHF
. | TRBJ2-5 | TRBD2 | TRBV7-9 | TGTGCCAGCAGCTTAGGGTTAGGGGAGGGTGAGACCCAGTACTTC | CASSLGLGEGETQYF
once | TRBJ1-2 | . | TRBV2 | TGTGCCAGCAGTGAAACGGGTCTGGCGGGTGGCTACACCTTC | CASSETGLAGGYTF
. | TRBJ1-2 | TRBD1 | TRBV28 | TGTGCCAGCAGTCCCAGTTTGGGACAGGGGTACTATGGCTACACCTTC | CASSPSLGQGYYGYTF
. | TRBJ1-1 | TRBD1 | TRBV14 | TGTGCCAGCAGCCCACTACAGGGGAGGACTGAAGCTTTCTTT | CASSPLQGRTEAFF
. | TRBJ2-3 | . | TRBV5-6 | TGTGCCAGCAGCCTGGGCCCGACTGATAGCACAGATACGCAGTATTTT | CASSLGPTDSTDTQYF
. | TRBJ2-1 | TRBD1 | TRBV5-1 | TGCGCCAGCAGCTTGGATGGCAGGGGGAAACTCAATGAGCAGTTCTTC | CASSLDGRGKLNEQFF
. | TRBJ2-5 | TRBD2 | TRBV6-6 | TGTGCCAGCAGCCTCGGGGGGTTGGAGACCCAGTACTTC | CASSLGGLETQYF
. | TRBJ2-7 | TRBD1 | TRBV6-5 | TGTGCCAGCAGTACAGGGGGCTACGAGCAGTACTTC | CASSTGGYEQYF
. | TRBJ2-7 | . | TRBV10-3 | TGTGCCATCAGTGGACCGGAAGGCGGGACCCGCTCCTACGAGCAGTACTTC | CAISGPEGGTRSYEQYF
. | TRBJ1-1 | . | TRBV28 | TGTGCCAGCAGGACAGGACAGTTGAACACTGAAGCTTTCTTT | CASRTGQLNTEAFF
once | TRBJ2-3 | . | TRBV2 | TGTGCCAGCAGTCCCAACCACTCGGATACGCAGTATTTT | CASSPNHSDTQYF
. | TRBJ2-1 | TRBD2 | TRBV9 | TGTGCCAGCAGTTTGACCGGGACTAGCGGGGGAGTAGAGCAGTTCTTC | CASSLTGTSGGVEQFF
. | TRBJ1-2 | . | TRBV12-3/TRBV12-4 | TGTGCCAGCAGCTCTCCCGGTCGCTATGGCTACACCTTC | CASSSPGRYGYTF
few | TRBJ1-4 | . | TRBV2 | TGTGCCAGCAGTCCGACTAATGAAAAACTGTTTTTT | CASSPTNEKLFF
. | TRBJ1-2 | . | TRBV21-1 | TGTGCCCCAGCCGAGGGGGCGGGAGGCTACACCTTC | CAPAEGAGGYTF
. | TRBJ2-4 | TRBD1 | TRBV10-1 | TGCGCCAGTGATCTGACAGGGGACATCCTCTTAGCCAAAAACATTCAGTACTTC | CASDLTGDILLAKNIQYF